These T cell receptor beta chains were read from a single sample in a study of molecular identifiers for immune sequencing clone quantification. TCRdb re-called the PCR reads through MiXCR, storing one row per CDR3 protein. The sample carries hundreds of thousands of distinct CDR3 sequences, 25% recorded once. Sequencing was performed on naive CD8+ T cells from blood, with Jurkat cell RNA spiked in. These receptors all come from a human donor in good health. Some libraries in this study had Jurkat cell RNA spiked in. Each CDR3 is given with its conserved first and last residue. D genes are given only for firm matches. Clone size is stated in some rows and not others, as once, few, many or a class when expanded.

J gene	clone size	D gene	V gene	CDR3 DNA	CDR3 protein
TRBJ2-3	many	.	TRBV4-1	TGCGCCAGCAGCCAATTGGGACCAGTGGGAGATACGCAGTATTTT	CASSQLGPVGDTQYF
TRBJ2-6	many	TRBD1	TRBV7-9	TGTGCCAGCAGCTTAGTTTTACGGACAGGGGGCACTGGGGCCAACGTCCTGACTTTC	CASSLVLRTGGTGANVLTF
TRBJ2-7	many	.	TRBV4-3	TGCGCCAGCAGCCAAGAACAGGGCTCCTACGAGCAGTACTTC	CASSQEQGSYEQYF
TRBJ1-1	.	.	TRBV25-1	TGTGCCAGCAGACCAGGTGGGCCCAACACTGAAGCTTTCTTT	CASRPGGPNTEAFF
TRBJ2-7	many	.	TRBV27	TGTGCCAGCAGTCCCGGGGCAGCCTACGAGCAGTACTTC	CASSPGAAYEQYF
TRBJ1-5	.	.	TRBV6-6	TGTGGCAGCAGTTACTCCGCCACCGGGGCCAGTCAGCCCCAGCATTTT	CGSSYSATGASQPQHF
TRBJ2-5	.	.	TRBV9	TGTGCCAGCAGCCCTGGGGGGGCAGTTCAAGAGACCCAGTACTTC	CASSPGGAVQETQYF
TRBJ2-7	.	.	TRBV29-1	TGCAGCGCCGAAGTGGCAGGGCGGGCCTACGCGCCGTCCTTC	CSAEVAGRAYAPSF
TRBJ1-1	.	.	TRBV27	TGTGCCAGCAAATGGACAGCGAACACTGAAGCTTTCTTT	CASKWTANTEAFF
TRBJ2-7	many	TRBD1	TRBV7-2	TGTGCCAGCAGCTTAGCGCTACCCGGGACAGAAGGACTTGAGACCACCTACGAGCAGTACTTC	CASSLALPGTEGLETTYEQYF
TRBJ2-7	many	.	TRBV28	TGTGCCAGCAGTTCGCATCGGGGGCAGATCCTTTTCGCCTACGAGCAGTACTTC	CASSSHRGQILFAYEQYF
TRBJ1-1	many	TRBD1	TRBV4-3	TGCGCCAGCAGCCAATACAGGGGGCTAGGTGAGATGAACACTGAAGCTTTCTTT	CASSQYRGLGEMNTEAFF
TRBJ1-5	.	.	TRBV19	TGTGCCAGTAGCAACCCACAGGCAAATAGCAATCAGCCCCAGCATTTT	CASSNPQANSNQPQHF
TRBJ1-3	many	.	TRBV5-1	TGCGCCAGCAGCTTGGATCCGAAGGGGCCGCTGGCAGGAAACACCATATATTTT	CASSLDPKGPLAGNTIYF
TRBJ2-1	.	TRBD1	TRBV7-9	TGTGCCAGCAGCAGTCGACAGGGGGAAAGTTACAATGAGCAGTTCTTC	CASSSRQGESYNEQFF
TRBJ1-5	.	.	TRBV13	TGTGTCAGCAGCTTAGGCCCCCAGGGGCCTGGCAATCAGCCCCAGCATTTT	CVSSLGPQGPGNQPQHF
TRBJ2-4	many	.	TRBV19	TGTGCCAGTAGTATGGGAGGCTACCTCAAAAACATTCAGTACTTC	CASSMGGYLKNIQYF
TRBJ1-1	few	.	TRBV14	TGTGCCAGCAGCCACGGGACACGGTCTCTTATGAACACTGAAGCTTTCTTT	CASSHGTRSLMNTEAFF
TRBJ2-7	many	.	TRBV19	TGTGCCAGTAGCACCGGGACACCATCTTTCTACGAGCAGTACTTC	CASSTGTPSFYEQYF
TRBJ1-1	.	.	TRBV27	TGTGCCAGCAGTTTATGGGACACGAACACTGAAGCTTTCTTT	CASSLWDTNTEAFF
TRBJ2-7	.	.	TRBV6-2/TRBV6-3	TGTGCCAGCAGTTACGTCGGGCAGGCCGAGCAGTACTTC	CASSYVGQAEQYF
TRBJ1-1	few	TRBD1	TRBV20-1	TGCAGTGCTAGGACAGGGGTCGAGGGCACTGAAGCTTTCTTT	CSARTGVEGTEAFF
TRBJ1-6	many	.	TRBV10-2	TGCGCCAGCAGTGAGTTTAATTCACCCCTCCACTTT	CASSEFNSPLHF
TRBJ2-7	.	.	TRBV6-6	TGTGCCAGCAGGGGGGTACGTGGACAGAACTACGAGCAGTACTTC	CASRGVRGQNYEQYF
TRBJ1-5	.	.	TRBV19	TGTGCCAGTAGTATATATGGGGGCAGCAATCAGCCCCAGCAGTTT	CASSIYGGSNQPQQF
TRBJ2-7	few	.	TRBV2	TGTGCCAGCAGTGAGCTGACGGCTTCCTACGAGCAGTACTTC	CASSELTASYEQYF
TRBJ1-2	.	.	TRBV2	TGTGCCAGCAGTGAAGTAAACAATACCTATGGCTACACCTTC	CASSEVNNTYGYTF
TRBJ1-4	.	.	TRBV28	TGTGCCAGCAGTTTCTTCCCTGCAACTAATGAAAAACTGTTTTTT	CASSFFPATNEKLFF
TRBJ2-7	.	TRBD1	TRBV6-5	TGTGCCAGCAGTTCCGGACAGGCTAGGTCCTACGAGCAGTACTTC	CASSSGQARSYEQYF
TRBJ1-4	few	TRBD1	TRBV5-1	TGCGCCAGCAGCTTGGACGACAGGGGGCAGGATGAAAAACTGTTTTTT	CASSLDDRGQDEKLFF